This T cell receptor beta chain was obtained from a study of blood T cell repertoires in COVID-19. Study overall: The origin of the acute and convalescent COVID-19 samples was the United States, Italy and Spain.

Assay: immunoSEQ multiplex PCR; the TCRdb copy retains only in-frame clones and omits some. This sample has around 110,000 clones, with 86% found just once. This clone occurred a few times. This clonotype originated in a man aged 35 to 55 with acute or convalescent COVID-19. Source material: peripheral blood.

The CDR3 here is CASSMAGGDGTGELFF. In nucleotides, the CDR3 is TGTGCCAGTAGTATGGCAGGGGGCGATGGCACCGGGGAGCTGTTTTTT. The rearrangement joins TRBV19 to TRBJ2-2; TRBD1 aligns across 8 bases. J gave up 4 bases and V 3 bases, and 7 bases lay outside the gene matches. From germline, CDR1 is LNHDA and CDR2 SQIVND (reference sequence). This CDR3 comprises 16 residues.